The rows below give T cell receptor beta chains drawn from one sample of a study of PD-L1 blockade in urothelial cancer. Profiled with immunoSEQ multiplex PCR; TCRdb holds only in-frame clones, not every one. The top ten hold approximately 3.7% of the sample, which has 25,000 to 35,000 clones, about 87% seen once. Sequencing used PBMCs, obtained around atezolizumab (anti-PD-L1) treatment. The source is a man aged 50 to 59 with urothelial cancer. CDR3s include the opening cysteine and the closing phenylalanine or tryptophan. Fields, in order: D gene, J gene, V gene, clone size, CDR3 protein, CDR3 DNA. The D gene is left open where the match is weak. Not every row has a clone size; where given, it reads once, few, many or a size class.

TRBD1 | TRBJ1-5 | TRBV27 | . | CASSLPTGDRALYSNQPQHF | TGTGCCAGCAGTTTACCCACCGGGGACAGGGCTCTTTATAGCAATCAGCCCCAGCATTTT
. | TRBJ1-2 | TRBV29-1 | . | CSIASPPGAGYGYTF | TGCAGCATTGCCTCCCCGCCAGGGGCTGGCTATGGCTACACCTTC
. | TRBJ1-2 | TRBV15 | . | CATSRDLGYTF | TGTGCCACCAGCAGAGATCTCGGCTACACCTTC
TRBD2 | TRBJ2-1 | TRBV19 | . | CASSLARGDEQFF | TGTGCCAGTAGTCTCGCCCGGGGGGATGAGCAGTTCTTC
TRBD1 | TRBJ2-3 | TRBV7-2 | . | CASSARTGSTDTQYF | TGTGCCAGCAGCGCCCGGACAGGGAGCACAGATACGCAGTATTTT
TRBD1 | TRBJ1-1 | TRBV30 | . | CAWSWGTVGRAFF | TGTGCCTGGAGTTGGGGGACAGTCGGGCGAGCTTTCTTT
TRBD2 | TRBJ2-2 | TRBV15 | . | CATSRALAANTGELFF | TGTGCCACCAGCAGAGCACTAGCGGCGAACACCGGGGAGCTGTTTTTT
. | TRBJ1-4 | TRBV28 | once | CASSRLGGINEKLFF | TGTGCCAGCAGCCGACTGGGGGGAATTAATGAAAAACTGTTTTTT
. | TRBJ1-2 | TRBV2 | once | CASSTEISSYGYTF | TGTGCCAGCAGTACAGAAATTTCCAGCTATGGCTACACCTTC
. | TRBJ1-4 | TRBV30 | . | CAWSVLSRNRPNEKLFF | TGTGCCTGGAGTGTACTTTCCCGGAACAGGCCAAATGAAAAACTGTTTTTT
TRBD1 | TRBJ2-1 | TRBV2 | . | CASAGPRGNEQFF | TGTGCCAGTGCCGGGCCCAGGGGGAATGAGCAGTTCTTC
. | TRBJ1-5 | TRBV2 | once | CASSPTRNSNQPQHF | TGTGCCAGCAGCCCGACACGGAATAGCAATCAGCCCCAGCATTTT
TRBD2 | TRBJ2-1 | TRBV9 | . | CASSVGGASGGNEQFF | TGTGCCAGCAGCGTAGGGGGGGCTAGCGGGGGAAATGAGCAGTTCTTC
. | TRBJ2-7 | TRBV7-2 | once | CASSPTDRFGQYF | TGTGCCAGCAGCCCCACGGACAGATTTGGGCAGTACTTC
TRBD2 | TRBJ2-7 | TRBV19 | . | CASRPGLAGGDYEQYF | TGTGCCAGTAGGCCGGGACTAGCGGGAGGGGACTACGAGCAGTACTTC
TRBD1 | TRBJ1-1 | TRBV18 | . | CASSTSEGAVEAFF | TGTGCCAGCTCAACCTCGGAGGGGGCTGTTGAAGCTTTCTTT
. | TRBJ2-7 | TRBV6-1 | . | CASTDSYEQYF | TGTGCCAGTACAGACTCCTACGAGCAGTACTTC
. | TRBJ2-3 | TRBV10-1 | . | CASTLDRGDTQYF | TGCGCCAGCACTCTCGATCGCGGAGATACGCAGTATTTT
TRBD2 | TRBJ2-5 | TRBV15 | . | CATRGGGRIQYF | TGTGCCACCAGGGGCGGGGGGAGGATCCAGTACTTC
. | TRBJ1-1 | TRBV5-6 | . | CASSVNLGTNMNTEAFF | TGTGCCAGCAGCGTTAACTTGGGCACAAACATGAACACTGAAGCTTTCTTT
TRBD1 | TRBJ1-5 | TRBV28 | . | CASSPPRQGGFSPQHF | TGTGCCAGCAGCCCACCTAGACAGGGAGGTTTCTCTCCCCAGCATTTT
TRBD1 | TRBJ1-2 | TRBV19 | . | CASKETGNNYGYTF | TGTGCCAGTAAGGAGACAGGGAATAACTATGGCTACACCTTC
. | TRBJ2-2 | TRBV7-2 | . | CASSLVGGFAGNTGELFF | TGTGCCAGCAGCTTAGTTGGGGGGTTTGCGGGCAACACCGGGGAGCTGTTTTTT
. | TRBJ1-4 | TRBV9 | . | CASSVGGADEKLFF | TGTGCCAGCAGCGTAGGGGGCGCGGATGAAAAACTGTTTTTT
. | TRBJ2-7 | TRBV10-3 | . | CATAPGSSYEQYF | TGTGCCACGGCCCCGGGGAGCTCCTACGAGCAGTACTTC